Shown below are 17 T cell receptor beta chains from a single sample sequenced in a study of T cell responses to AZD1222 COVID-19 vaccine. Sequenced by immunoSEQ multiplex PCR; TCRdb stores in-frame clones only, minus some. The sample holds some 40,000 clones, 60% to 85% seen once. The source material was peripheral blood, sampled on day 0 of AZD1222 vaccination. The receptors stem from an adult in good health.

This chain uses TRBV5-4 with TRBJ2-1, with a tentative D call TRBD1 (6 bases). Germline values: CDR1 SGHNT, CDR2 YYREEE (reference sequence). V was pared by 4 bases and J by 2 bases, with 13 bases between. The CDR3 loop spans 15 amino acids. The CDR3 nucleotides are TGTGCCAGCAGCATACAGGGATTCCCCTACAATGAGCAGTTCTTC. Amino acid sequence: CASSIQGFPYNEQFF.

The genes are TRBV7-2 and TRBJ2-3; tentatively, D is TRBD2 (5 bases). The germline CDR1 and CDR2 sequences are SGHTA and FQGNSA. The V end was cut by 4 bases, the J end by 7 bases, with 18 bases between. This CDR3 region has 15 residues. CDR3 sequence reads: CASSSERPRTNTQYF. The DNA of the CDR3 is TGTGCCAGCAGCTCCGAGCGGCCCCGAACGAATACGCAGTATTTT.

This chain connects TRBV11-2 to TRBJ1-2; D not resolved. The CDR3 totals 15 residues. Germline V lookup: CDR1 SGHAT, CDR2 FQNNGV. V dropped 4 bases and J dropped 1 base, with 13 bases sitting between them. CDR3 amino acids: CASSSLGLSNYGYTF. The CDR3 DNA reads as TGTGCCAGCAGCTCACTCGGACTAAGTAACTATGGCTACACCTTC.

The rearrangement joins TRBV19 to TRBJ2-7; TRBD2 matches at 8 bases. This CDR3 spans 15 amino acids. Germline V CDR1 and CDR2: LNHDA, SQIVND (reference sequence). V was pared by 6 bases and J by 0 bases, with 7 bases of the junction left unmatched. CDR3 in DNA: TGTGCCAGTAGCCAGGGGCGGGGGGCCTCCTACGAGCAGTACTTC. It specifies CASSQGRGASYEQYF.

This clone is medium-sized within its sample. The chain joins TRBV12-5 to TRBJ2-5; 11 bases fit TRBD2. The CDR3 runs 16 residues. After removal of 5 bases from V and 2 bases from J, the junction contained 7 bases not matched to a gene. Germline lookup yields CDR1 LGHNT and CDR2 FRNRAP. Here the CDR3 reads CASGPKRLAGQETQYF. The CDR3 DNA reads TGTGCTAGTGGTCCCAAAAGACTAGCGGGACAAGAGACCCAGTACTTC.

The genes are TRBV7-2 and TRBJ1-2; D perhaps matches TRBD1 (6 bases). Trimming cost V 9 bases and J 8 bases, with 22 bases left between them. This CDR3 contains 14 residues. Germline V lookup: CDR1 SGHTA, CDR2 FQGNSA. The CDR3 region is CARVGGQGSFGYTF. The CDR3 DNA reads TGTGCCAGGGTTGGGGGGCAGGGAAGTTTCGGCTACACCTTC. Based on the CDR3 plus reference TRBV7-2 and TRBJ1-2, the full variable domain is GAGVSQSPSNKVTEKGKDVELRCDPISGHTALYWYRQSLGQGLEFLIYFQGNSAPDKSGLPSDRFSAERTGGSVSTLTIQRTQQEDSAVYLCARVGGQGSFGYTFGSGTRLTVV.

The chain couples TRBV11-2 to TRBJ2-2; D uncertain. Per the germline V gene, CDR1 is SGHAT and CDR2 is FQNNGV. Trimming left V 5 bases short and J 7 bases short, with 5 bases between. The CDR3 runs 11 residues. Written as DNA, the CDR3 is TGTGCCAGCAGCCAGCGCGGGGAGCTGTTTTTT. Protein: CASSQRGELFF.

This sequence joins TRBV3-1 (or the pseudogene TRBV3-2) and TRBJ1-6, with 8 positions matching TRBD1. Trimming took 0 bases from V and 9 from J; bases not matched to a gene: 4. Germline V gives CDR1 LGHDT, CDR2 YNNKEL (reference sequence). This CDR3 has 15 residues. This CDR3 reads CASSQDSTGASPLHF. CDR3 bases: TGTGCCAGCAGCCAAGACTCGACAGGGGCTTCACCCCTCCACTTT.

The chain's CDR3 is CASSSMEGGEQYF. The CDR3 DNA is TGTGCCAGCAGTTCCATGGAGGGTGGCGAGCAGTACTTC. J is TRBJ2-7 and V is TRBV12-3 or TRBV12-4; a weak D match, TRBD2 (6 bases). V was clipped by 4 bases and J by 6 bases, with 13 bases between them. The CDR3 contains 13 residues.

The J gene is TRBJ1-3, the V gene TRBV2; no clear D. The germline V gene encodes CDR1 SNHLY and CDR2 FYNNEI. This CDR3 comprises 15 residues. V lost 0 bases to trimming and J lost 0 bases, with 6 bases between them. The CDR3 DNA reads as TGTGCCAGCAGTGAAGCGGCCAGCTCTGGAAACACCATATATTTT. It specifies CASSEAASSGNTIYF.

CDR3 sequence (DNA): TGTGCCAGCAGCTTATACCGAAACAATGAGCAGTTCTTC. Encoded protein: CASSLYRNNEQFF. The chain employs TRBV7-2 and TRBJ2-1; no clear D. CDR1 SGHTA and CDR2 FQGNSA come from the germline V gene. This CDR3 has 13 amino acids. The V and J ends lost 2 bases and 5 bases respectively, with 7 bases between them.

This rearrangement joins TRBV9 to TRBJ2-3; D remains unclear. The germline CDR1 and CDR2 sequences are SGDLS and YYNGEE. Trimming shortened V by 0 bases and J by 0 bases, and 2 bases separated the two germline ends. The CDR3 is made up of 13 amino acids. The CDR3 region is CASSVGSTDTQYF. CDR3 nucleotide sequence: TGTGCCAGCAGCGTAGGTAGCACAGATACGCAGTATTTT.

This chain uses TRBV29-1 with TRBJ1-1, with D perhaps matching TRBD1 (5 bases). Trimming cost V 6 bases and J 3 bases, with 17 bases left between them. This CDR3 has 14 residues. Germline CDR1 SQVTM, CDR2 ANQGSEA. The CDR3 coding sequence is TGCAGCGTCGCCAATTCTGGGGGGTACACTGAAGCTTTCTTT. Translated, it gives CSVANSGGYTEAFF. Full variable domain (outside the CDR3, taken from reference TRBV29-1 and TRBJ1-1): SAVISQKPSRDICQRGTSLTIQCQVDSQVTMMFWYRQQPGQSLTLIATANQGSEATYESGFVIDKFPISRPNLTFSTLTVSNMSPEDSSIYLCSVANSGGYTEAFFGQGTRLTVV.

The rearrangement uses TRBV19 and TRBJ1-6; D is perhaps TRBD1 (6 bases). CDR3 size: 15 residues. Germline V lookup: CDR1 LNHDA, CDR2 SQIVND (reference sequence). V was pared by 5 bases and J by 5 bases, with 13 bases between. CDR3 nucleotide sequence: TGTGCCAGTAGTCGTACCCGACAGGATAATTCACCCCTCCACTTT. Translated, it gives CASSRTRQDNSPLHF.

The chain recombines TRBV18 with TRBJ2-3; 10 bases are a match to TRBD1. The CDR3 has 17 amino acids. Per germline, CDR1 KGHSH and CDR2 LQKENI. V shed 2 bases, J shed 1 base, and the junction held 6 bases outside the gene matches. This CDR3 reads CASSPGIGTGGTDTQYF. The CDR3 DNA reads TGTGCCAGCTCACCAGGAATCGGGACAGGGGGCACAGATACGCAGTATTTT.

CDR3 in amino acids: CASSTNRAQGNTEAFF. CDR3 in DNA: TGTGCCAGCAGTACCAATAGGGCGCAGGGGAACACTGAAGCTTTCTTT. The chain joins TRBV4-2 to TRBJ1-1; D might be TRBD1 (5 bases). The CDR3 length is 16 residues. The V end lost 6 bases, the J end lost 1 base, and 18 bases lay between the germline ends. CDR1 LGHNA and CDR2 YNFKEQ come from the germline V gene.

This sequence joins TRBV6-5 and TRBJ1-2, with D possibly matching TRBD1 (6 bases). The length of the CDR3 is 14 residues. Germline CDR1 and CDR2: MNHEY and SVGAGI. Trimming removed 6 bases from V and 5 bases from J, with 16 bases in between. The DNA for the CDR3 is TGTGCCAGCAGGACCGGGGGGCTGGCATATGGCTACACCTTC. Amino acid sequence: CASRTGGLAYGYTF.